This T cell receptor (beta chain) is drawn from a study of blood T cells in healthy people across ages (dated by TCRdb to 2013 to 2016). At the level of the whole study: In model experiments, template switching captured roughly one uniquely barcoded TCR beta cDNA molecule for every two T cells. The donors were split into four age groups: young (average about 15 years), middle-aged (nearly 40), aged (roughly 65) and long-lived (82). For two donors (one aged 18 to 29 and one aged 80 or older), the study analyzed two additional independent replicas of 1 million unique cDNA reads from the same blood draw. Age-related changes in TCR beta repertoire diversity were measured in the study by deep sequencing normalized with unique cDNA molecular identifiers. Donors of different ages were randomly distributed across sequencing lanes to avoid experimental bias.

CDR1 and CDR2 are drawn from the germline V gene: SQVTM, ANQGSEA. The CDR3 has 14 amino acids, counting the end cysteine and phenylalanine. Only the CDR3 region is kept as DNA, spanning 42 bases read in frame from base 1. The junction shows trimming of 4 bases on V and 6 bases on J, plus 17 bases between the germline ends. Broader findings and caveats from the paper: Because profiling used bulk unsorted PBMCs, naive and antigen-experienced compartments could not be compared conclusively. The CMV infection status of donors was not known, potentially confounding age-related changes in expanded clonotypes. Estimates of total diversity from one million sequenced T cells were regarded as lower bounds and underestimates. There was a strong correlation between observed TCR beta diversity and the percentage of naive T cells measured by flow cytometry. Compared with the aged group, the long-lived group had more naive CD4+ T cells, fewer expanded clones and increased TCR diversity, suggesting age selection. Observed TCR beta diversity per million T cells fell roughly linearly with age, and a significant reduction was already apparent by age around 39.

Receptors were amplified or captured by 5' RACE. Sequencing used an Illumina HiSeq 2500. A second PCR of roughly 7 to 11 cycles was performed with a sample-barcoded 5' primer and a J-beta primer mix. Each TCR beta cDNA molecule received a unique molecular identifier from a template-switch 5' adaptor carrying 12 random nucleotides. Each sample yielded at least 3 million CDR3-containing paired-end reads. All of the RNA was converted into first-strand cDNA using the Mint cDNA synthesis kit, with a TRBC-specific oligonucleotide serving as the primer. After uracil-DNA glycosylase treatment, a first 18-cycle PCR used universal primers M1SS and BC2_uni_R on all cDNA. In the authors' own workflow: Normalization of each sample was performed by random selection of 1 million high-quality reads, each carrying a distinct molecular identifier. Reads with shared molecular identifiers were discarded instead of being binned into consensus sequences. MiTCR, set to a Q25 quality threshold and the strictest error-elimination algorithm, was used for CDR3 identification, clonotype clustering and error correction. A nonparametric unseen species model with Euler transformation was used to estimate lower-bound total TCR beta diversity. Through fastp at Q25 and MiXCR, TCRdb rebuilt clones from the public reads, retaining in-frame beta chains. Every distinct CDR3 protein forms one entry, paired with its most common genes and DNA. What appears here as the V and J calls and clone size reflects TCRdb's work, not the paper's. The sample profile shows 1,500,000 or so distinct CDR3 sequences; 55% to 75% of them were found once. The top ten hold roughly 6.3% of the sample.

Donors were 39 systemically healthy Caucasian individuals from Russia aged roughly 6 to 95 years. Approximately 9.3 milliliters of peripheral blood were drawn from each donor into EDTA-treated Vacutainer tubes. Ficoll-Paque density-gradient centrifugation was used to isolate PBMCs, with at least 6.5 million per sample. Trizol reagent was used to extract total RNA from the PBMCs, yielding at least 5.5 micrograms per sample. For every donor, an aliquot of PBMCs went through flow cytometry to measure the percentages of naive CD45RAhigh/CD27high T cells. Of note for this clonotype: The target of this receptor is not known. No much larger clone exists at a distance of one base, and base qualities are not known.

Material: blood. This receptor was taken from a man aged 18 to 30 in good health. Recombination joined TRBV29-1 with TRBJ2-3; the D segment may tentatively be TRBD1 or TRBD2, each giving 5 matched bases. CDR3 protein: CSVARDHPFDTQYF. The DNA reads TGCAGCGTTGCTCGGGACCACCCCTTCGATACGCAGTATTTT.